The T cell receptor (beta chain) under discussion was sequenced for a study of blood T cell repertoires in COVID-19. In this sample, this clone turned up once. The J segment lost 0 bases and the V segment lost 3 bases, leaving 19 bases of the junction unmatched. Germline V gene lookup returns CDR1 LNHDA and CDR2 SQIVND (reference sequence). The CDR3 totals 22 residues. Using immunoSEQ multiplex PCR, the repertoire was profiled, and TCRdb retains in-frame clones only, with some absent. The sample has hundreds of thousands of clones, about 85% seen once. The V call is TRBV19, the J call TRBJ2-1, with 11 bases fitting TRBD2. The receptor comes from a woman under 30 with acute or convalescent COVID-19. Material for sequencing was peripheral blood. This CDR3 is CASSMTAIPSGGLVSSYNEQFF. The CDR3 region has the DNA TGTGCCAGTAGTATGACGGCTATTCCTAGCGGGGGGCTTGTGAGCTCCTACAATGAGCAGTTCTTC.